The clone carrying this T cell receptor beta chain occurred many times. What it binds is not known. This sample was included in a study of T cells in Graves' hyperthyroidism and ophthalmopathy. Study details: At initial diagnosis, before any treatment had begun, peripheral blood was obtained.

The study's findings and limits: Ophthalmopathy, which appeared later, was predicted by the model a median about 6.8 months before onset.

Germline CDR1 MDHEN, CDR2 SYDVKM. V was clipped by 6 bases and J by 7 bases, with 15 bases between them. This CDR3 comprises 13 residues. What was amplified from RNA transcripts were TCR beta CDR3 regions. The HTBI primer set drove a first-round RT-PCR of the TCR CDR3. TCRdb called the multiplex PCR reads again in MiXCR, with one record for every CDR3 protein. The table records about 500,000 distinct CDR3 sequences, about 15% of them present only once. Inclusion characteristics of ophthalmopathy patients comprised a Clinical Activity Score of at least 3, a NOSPECS grade of at least 4, and duration under 3 months. Every diagnosis used clinical symptoms, serum thyroxine and TRAb, thyroid ultrasound and orbital computed tomography.

The sequencing sample was made of blood. The sequence was obtained from a woman aged 18-29 years with Graves' ophthalmopathy. The V gene is TRBV28, the J gene TRBJ1-2; D possibly corresponds to TRBD1 (5 bases). The CDR3 DNA reads as TGTGCCAGCAGCTTCCCGCAGGGTGGTGGCTACACCTTC. Translation: CASSFPQGGGYTF.